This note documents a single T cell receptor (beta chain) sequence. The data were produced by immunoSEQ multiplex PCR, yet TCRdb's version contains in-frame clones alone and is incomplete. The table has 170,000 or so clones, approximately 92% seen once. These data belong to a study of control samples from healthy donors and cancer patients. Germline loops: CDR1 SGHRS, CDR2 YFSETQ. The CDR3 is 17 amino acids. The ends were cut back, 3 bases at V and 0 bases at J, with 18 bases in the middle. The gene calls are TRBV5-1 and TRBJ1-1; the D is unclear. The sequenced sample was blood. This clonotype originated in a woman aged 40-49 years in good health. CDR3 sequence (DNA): TGCGCCAGCAGCTATGGCCCGATAGGGAACATGAACACTGAAGCTTTCTTT. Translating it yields CASSYGPIGNMNTEAFF.